This T cell receptor (beta chain) was found in a study of blood T cells in healthy people across ages. Using a J-beta primer mix together with a sample-barcoded 5' primer, a second PCR was run for about 6 to 11 cycles. Each cDNA molecule, via a template-switch adaptor with 12 random nucleotides, was tagged. TCRdb processed the 5' RACE reads anew with MiXCR; each CDR3 protein has one entry. Among some 930,000 distinct CDR3 sequences, just under 30% were seen once, and the ten largest hold 10%. Trimming left V 2 bases short and J 0 bases short, with 7 bases between. The CDR3 is 13 residues long. Germline V gives CDR1 GTSNPN, CDR2 SVGIG (reference sequence). This same sample was also part of a study on T cells of mothers and their children.

This clonotype was sampled from a woman aged 40 to 50 in good health. The rearrangement uses TRBV30 and TRBJ1-2, with D unclear. The sample comprised blood. The CDR3 region has the DNA TGTGCCTGGAGTCTCCGTACTAACTATGGCTACACCTTC. It is translated as CAWSLRTNYGYTF.